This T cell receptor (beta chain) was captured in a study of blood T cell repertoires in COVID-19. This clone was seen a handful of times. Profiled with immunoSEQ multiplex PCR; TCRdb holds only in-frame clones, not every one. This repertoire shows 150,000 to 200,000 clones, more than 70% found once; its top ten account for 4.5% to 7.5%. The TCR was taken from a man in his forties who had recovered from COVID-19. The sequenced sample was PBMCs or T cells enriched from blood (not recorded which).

The CDR3 here is CASSPWSGRANEQFF. Written as DNA, the CDR3 is TGTGCCAGCTCACCATGGAGTGGGAGGGCCAATGAGCAGTTCTTC. The chain recombines TRBV18 with TRBJ2-1, with TRBD2 matching over 7 bases. The germline V gene has CDR1 KGHSH and CDR2 LQKENI. V gave up 2 bases and J gave up 6 bases; unmatched junction bases: 7. The CDR3 is 15 residues long.